This T cell receptor beta chain was obtained from a study of T cell responses to AZD1222 COVID-19 vaccine. Study information: Second-dose intervals of approximately 4 or approximately 12 weeks were pooled. Study-level points and caveats: Dominant CD4 TCR responses targeted spike regions 160-218 and 743-854. At study baseline, merely five or six AZD1222 recipients were seropositive. Clonal diversity may have been underestimated in mostly white British donors.

V lost 0 bases to trimming and J lost 5 bases, with 2 bases between them. Germline assignment: CDR1 DFQATT and CDR2 SNEGSKA (reference sequence). The CDR3 runs 11 residues. As regards this clone: The antigen is unknown.

Profiling relied on immunoSEQ multiplex PCR, and the TCRdb table lists in-frame clones only, not all of them. The sample carries 95,000 to 130,000 clones, about 90% recorded once. Here the sequenced sample was peripheral blood, taken on day 0 of AZD1222 vaccination. The sequence came from an adult in good health. The gene calls are TRBV20-1 and TRBJ1-5; no firm D call. CDR3 in DNA: TGCAGTGCTAGAGAGCATCAGCCCCAGCATTTT. Protein: CSAREHQPQHF.